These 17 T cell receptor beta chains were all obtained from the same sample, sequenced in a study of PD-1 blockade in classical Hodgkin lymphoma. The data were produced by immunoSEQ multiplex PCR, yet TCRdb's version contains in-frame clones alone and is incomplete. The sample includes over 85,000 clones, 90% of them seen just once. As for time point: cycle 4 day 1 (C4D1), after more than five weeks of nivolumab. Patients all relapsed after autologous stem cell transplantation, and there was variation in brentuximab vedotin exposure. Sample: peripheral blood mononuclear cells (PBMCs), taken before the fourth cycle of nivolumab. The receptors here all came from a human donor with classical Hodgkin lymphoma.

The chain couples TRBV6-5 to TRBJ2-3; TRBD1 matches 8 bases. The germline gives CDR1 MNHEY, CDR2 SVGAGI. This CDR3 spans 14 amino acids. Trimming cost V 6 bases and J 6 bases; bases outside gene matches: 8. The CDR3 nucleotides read TGTGCCAGCAGACCGACAGGGGTTCAGGATACGCAGTATTTT. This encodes CASRPTGVQDTQYF.

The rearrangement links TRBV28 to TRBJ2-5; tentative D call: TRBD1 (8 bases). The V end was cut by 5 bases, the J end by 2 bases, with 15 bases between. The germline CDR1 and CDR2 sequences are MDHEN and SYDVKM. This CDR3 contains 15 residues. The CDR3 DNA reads TGTGCCAGCAGTCCTTACAGGGGGGGACAAGAGACCCAGTACTTC. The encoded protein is CASSPYRGGQETQYF.

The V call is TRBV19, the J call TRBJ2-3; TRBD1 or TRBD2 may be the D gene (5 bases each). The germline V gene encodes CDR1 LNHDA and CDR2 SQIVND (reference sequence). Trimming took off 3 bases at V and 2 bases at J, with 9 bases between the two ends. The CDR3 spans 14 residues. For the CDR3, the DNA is TGTGCCAGTAGTATGGGACCAACCACAGATACGCAGTATTTT. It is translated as CASSMGPTTDTQYF.

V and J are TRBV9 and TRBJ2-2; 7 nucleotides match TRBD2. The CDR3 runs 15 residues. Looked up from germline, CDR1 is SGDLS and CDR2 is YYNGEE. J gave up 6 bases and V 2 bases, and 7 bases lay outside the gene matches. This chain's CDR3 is CASSVGAGTPGELFF. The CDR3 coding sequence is TGTGCCAGCAGCGTGGGAGCGGGGACCCCCGGGGAGCTGTTTTTT.

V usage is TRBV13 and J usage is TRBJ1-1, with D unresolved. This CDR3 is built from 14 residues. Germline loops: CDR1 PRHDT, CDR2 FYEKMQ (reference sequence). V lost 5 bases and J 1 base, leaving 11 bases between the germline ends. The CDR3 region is CASSQLLGNTEAFF. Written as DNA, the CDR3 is TGTGCCAGCAGCCAACTCCTCGGGAACACTGAAGCTTTCTTT.

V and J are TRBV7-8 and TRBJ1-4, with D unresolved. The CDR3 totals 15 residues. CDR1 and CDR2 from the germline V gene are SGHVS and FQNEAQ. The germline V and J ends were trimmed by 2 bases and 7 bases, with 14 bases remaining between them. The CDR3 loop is CASSLLVAVGEKLFF. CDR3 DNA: TGTGCCAGCAGCTTATTGGTAGCAGTGGGTGAAAAACTGTTTTTT.

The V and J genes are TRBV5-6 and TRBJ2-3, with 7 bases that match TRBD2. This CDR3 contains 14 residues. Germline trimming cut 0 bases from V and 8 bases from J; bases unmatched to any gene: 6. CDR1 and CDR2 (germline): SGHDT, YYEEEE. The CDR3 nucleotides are TGTGCCAGCAGCTTGGGGGCTAGCGGCGGTACGCAGTATTTT. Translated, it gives CASSLGASGGTQYF.

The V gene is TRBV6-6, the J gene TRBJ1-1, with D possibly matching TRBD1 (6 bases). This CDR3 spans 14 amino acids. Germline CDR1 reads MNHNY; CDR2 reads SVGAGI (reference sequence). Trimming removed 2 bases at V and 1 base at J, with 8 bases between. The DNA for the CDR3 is TGTGCCAGCAGTTACGTACAGGGGAACACTGAAGCTTTCTTT. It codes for CASSYVQGNTEAFF.

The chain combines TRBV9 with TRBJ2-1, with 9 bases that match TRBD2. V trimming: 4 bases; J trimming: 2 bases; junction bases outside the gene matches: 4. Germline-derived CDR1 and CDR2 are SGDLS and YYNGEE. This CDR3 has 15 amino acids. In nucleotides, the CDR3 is TGTGCCAGCAGCTCGACTAGCGGCGCCTACAATGAGCAGTTCTTC. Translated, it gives CASSSTSGAYNEQFF.

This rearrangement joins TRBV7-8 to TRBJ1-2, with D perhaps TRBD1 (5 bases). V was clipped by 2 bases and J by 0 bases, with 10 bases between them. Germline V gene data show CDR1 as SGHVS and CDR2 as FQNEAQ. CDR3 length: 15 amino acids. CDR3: CASSLMGGSNYGYTF. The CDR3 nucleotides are TGTGCCAGCAGCTTAATGGGGGGGTCTAACTATGGCTACACCTTC.

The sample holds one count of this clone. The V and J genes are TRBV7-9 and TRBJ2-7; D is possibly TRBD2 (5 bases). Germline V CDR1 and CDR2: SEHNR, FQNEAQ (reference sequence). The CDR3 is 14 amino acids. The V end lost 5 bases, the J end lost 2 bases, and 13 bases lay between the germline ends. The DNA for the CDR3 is TGTGCCAGCAGCCACCGGGATTGGCCCTACGAGCAGTACTTC. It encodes CASSHRDWPYEQYF. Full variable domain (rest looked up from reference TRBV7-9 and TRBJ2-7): DTGVSQNPRHKITKRGQNVTFRCDPISEHNRLYWYRQTLGQGPEFLTYFQNEAQLEKSRLLSDRFSAERPKGSFSTLEIQRTEQGDSAMYLCASSHRDWPYEQYFGPGTRLTVT.

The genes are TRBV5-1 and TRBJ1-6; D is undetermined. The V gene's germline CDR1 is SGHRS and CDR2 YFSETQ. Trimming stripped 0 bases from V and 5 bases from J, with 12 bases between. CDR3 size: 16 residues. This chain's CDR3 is CASSLGEGGNNSPLHF. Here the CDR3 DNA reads TGCGCCAGCAGCTTGGGGGAAGGCGGGAATAATTCACCCCTCCACTTT.

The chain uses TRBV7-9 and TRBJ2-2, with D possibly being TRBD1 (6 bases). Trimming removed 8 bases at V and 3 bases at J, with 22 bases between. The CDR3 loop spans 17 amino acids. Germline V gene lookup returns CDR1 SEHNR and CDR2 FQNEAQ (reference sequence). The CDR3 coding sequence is TGTGCCAGCGTCCAGGTTCCCCGGGACACCTACACCGGGGAGCTGTTTTTT. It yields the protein CASVQVPRDTYTGELFF.

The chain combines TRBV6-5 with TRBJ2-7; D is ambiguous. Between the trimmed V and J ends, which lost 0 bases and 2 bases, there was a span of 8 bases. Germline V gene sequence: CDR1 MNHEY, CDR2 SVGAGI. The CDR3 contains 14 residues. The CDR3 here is CASSYSVRTYEQYF. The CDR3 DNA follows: TGTGCCAGCAGTTACTCGGTCAGGACCTACGAGCAGTACTTC.

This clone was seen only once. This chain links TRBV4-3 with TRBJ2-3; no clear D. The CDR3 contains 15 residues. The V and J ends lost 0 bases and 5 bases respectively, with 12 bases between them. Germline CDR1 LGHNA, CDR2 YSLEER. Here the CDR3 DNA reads TGCGCCAGCAGCCAAGACAGGTTGGGTTTAGATACGCAGTATTTT. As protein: CASSQDRLGLDTQYF.

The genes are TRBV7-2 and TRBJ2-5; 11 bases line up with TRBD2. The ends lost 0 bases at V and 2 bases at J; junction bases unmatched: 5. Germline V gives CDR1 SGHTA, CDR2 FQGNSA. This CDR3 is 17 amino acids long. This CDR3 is CASSLASSGGVQETQYF. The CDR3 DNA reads TGTGCCAGCAGCTTAGCGAGTAGCGGGGGGGTACAAGAGACCCAGTACTTC.

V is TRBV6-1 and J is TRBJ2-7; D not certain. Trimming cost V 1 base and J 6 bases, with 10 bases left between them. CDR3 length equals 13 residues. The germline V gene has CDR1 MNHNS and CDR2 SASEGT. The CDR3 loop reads CASSEGWGVEQYF. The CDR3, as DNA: TGTGCCAGCAGTGAAGGCTGGGGTGTCGAGCAGTACTTC.